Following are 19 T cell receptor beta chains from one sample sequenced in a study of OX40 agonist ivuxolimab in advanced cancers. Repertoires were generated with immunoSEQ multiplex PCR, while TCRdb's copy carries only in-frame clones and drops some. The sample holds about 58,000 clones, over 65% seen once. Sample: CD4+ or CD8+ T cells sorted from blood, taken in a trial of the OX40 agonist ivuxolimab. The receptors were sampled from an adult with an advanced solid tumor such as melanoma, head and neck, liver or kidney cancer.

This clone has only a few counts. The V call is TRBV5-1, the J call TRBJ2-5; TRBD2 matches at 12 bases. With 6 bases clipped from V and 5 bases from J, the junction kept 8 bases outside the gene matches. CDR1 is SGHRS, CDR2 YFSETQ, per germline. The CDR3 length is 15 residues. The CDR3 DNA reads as TGCGCCAGCACAGCTAGCGGGAGGGCCAGGGAGACCCAGTACTTC. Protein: CASTASGRARETQYF.

CDR3 loop: CASSVLGSRSEAFF. In nucleotides, the CDR3 is TGTGCCAGCAGCGTATTGGGAAGCCGGAGCGAAGCTTTCTTT. The J gene is TRBJ1-1, the V gene TRBV9, with unresolved D. V shed 1 base and J shed 8 bases, with 15 bases lying between them. The CDR3 has 14 residues. The V gene's germline CDR1 is SGDLS and CDR2 YYNGEE. The full variable domain, its missing parts supplied by reference TRBV9 and TRBJ1-1, is DSGVTQTPKHLITATGQRVTLRCSPRSGDLSVYWYQQSLDQGLQFLIQYYNGEERAKGNILERFSAQQFPDLHSELNLSSLELGDSALYFCASSVLGSRSEAFFGQGTRLTVV.

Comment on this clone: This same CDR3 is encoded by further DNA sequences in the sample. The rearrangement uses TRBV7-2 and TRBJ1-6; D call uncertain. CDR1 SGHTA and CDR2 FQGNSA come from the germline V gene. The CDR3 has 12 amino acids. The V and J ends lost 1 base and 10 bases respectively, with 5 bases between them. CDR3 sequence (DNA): TGTGCCAGCAGCTTAGTAGGGTCACCCCTCCACTTT. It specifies CASSLVGSPLHF.

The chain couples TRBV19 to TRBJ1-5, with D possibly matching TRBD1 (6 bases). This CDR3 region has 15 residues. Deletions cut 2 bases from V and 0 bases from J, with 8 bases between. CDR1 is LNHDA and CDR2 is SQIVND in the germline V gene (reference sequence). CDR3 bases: TGTGCCAGTAGTATATCAGGGGTTAGCAATCAGCCCCAGCATTTT. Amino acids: CASSISGVSNQPQHF.

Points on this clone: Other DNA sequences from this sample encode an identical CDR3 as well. The CDR3 is CASSIPGTGRETQYF. The DNA of the CDR3 is TGTGCCAGCAGCATACCCGGGACAGGACGGGAGACCCAGTACTTC. The V and J genes are TRBV25-1 and TRBJ2-5, with 8 bases fitting TRBD1. CDR1 and CDR2 from the germline V gene are MGHDK and SYGVNS. This CDR3 comprises 15 residues. V was pared by 6 bases and J by 5 bases, with 11 bases of the junction left unmatched.

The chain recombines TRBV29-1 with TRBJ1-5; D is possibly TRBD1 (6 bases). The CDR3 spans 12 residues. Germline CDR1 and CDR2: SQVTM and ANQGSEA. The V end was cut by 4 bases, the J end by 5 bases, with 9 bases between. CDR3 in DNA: TGCAGCGTTGGGGCAGGGGATCAGCCCCAGCATTTT. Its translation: CSVGAGDQPQHF.

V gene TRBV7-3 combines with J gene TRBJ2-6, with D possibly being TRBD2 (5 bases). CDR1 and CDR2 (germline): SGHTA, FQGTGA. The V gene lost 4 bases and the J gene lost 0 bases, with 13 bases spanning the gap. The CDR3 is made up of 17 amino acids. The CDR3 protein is CASSSEAGNSGANVLTF. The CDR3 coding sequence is TGTGCCAGCAGCTCGGAGGCAGGCAACTCTGGGGCCAACGTCCTGACTTTC.

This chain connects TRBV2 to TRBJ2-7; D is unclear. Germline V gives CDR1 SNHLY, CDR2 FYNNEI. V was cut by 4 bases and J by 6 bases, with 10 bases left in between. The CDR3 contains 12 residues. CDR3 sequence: CASSGVRFEQYF. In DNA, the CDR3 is TGTGCCAGCAGTGGAGTACGTTTCGAGCAGTACTTC.

The CDR3 DNA follows: TGTGCCAGCAGCTTAGATCTCGGCGGGTCCGGCACAGATACGCAGTATTTT. Protein sequence: CASSLDLGGSGTDTQYF. This chain joins TRBV11-2 and TRBJ2-3, with D tentatively TRBD2 (5 bases). Germline values: CDR1 SGHAT, CDR2 FQNNGV. This CDR3 spans 17 amino acids. V was shortened by 0 bases and J by 1 base, with 14 bases between the two germline ends.

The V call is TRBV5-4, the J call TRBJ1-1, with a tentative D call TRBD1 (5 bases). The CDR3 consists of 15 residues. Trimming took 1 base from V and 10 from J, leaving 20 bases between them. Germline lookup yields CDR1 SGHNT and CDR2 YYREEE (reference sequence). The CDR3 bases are TGTGCCAGCAGCTTGCAGGCAGGGCCCCCACGGGGAGCTTTCTTT. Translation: CASSLQAGPPRGAFF.

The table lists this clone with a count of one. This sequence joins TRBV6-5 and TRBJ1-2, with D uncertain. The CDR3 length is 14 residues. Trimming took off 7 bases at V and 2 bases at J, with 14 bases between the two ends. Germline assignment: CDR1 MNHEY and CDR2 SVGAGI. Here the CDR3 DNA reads TGTGCCAGCAAAACGGGAAATAGCAACTATGGCTACACCTTC. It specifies CASKTGNSNYGYTF.

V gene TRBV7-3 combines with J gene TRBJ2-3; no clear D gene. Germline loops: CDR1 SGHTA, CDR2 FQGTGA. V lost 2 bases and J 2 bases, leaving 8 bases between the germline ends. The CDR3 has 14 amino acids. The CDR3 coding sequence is TGTGCCAGCAGCTTAGACGGCAACACAGATACGCAGTATTTT. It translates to CASSLDGNTDTQYF.

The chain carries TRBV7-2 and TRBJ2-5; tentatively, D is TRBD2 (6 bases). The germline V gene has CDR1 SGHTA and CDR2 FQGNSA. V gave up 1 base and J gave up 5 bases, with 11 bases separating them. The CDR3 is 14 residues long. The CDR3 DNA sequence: TGTGCCAGCAGCTTAGGCGGGGCGCAGGAGACCCAGTACTTC. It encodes CASSLGGAQETQYF.

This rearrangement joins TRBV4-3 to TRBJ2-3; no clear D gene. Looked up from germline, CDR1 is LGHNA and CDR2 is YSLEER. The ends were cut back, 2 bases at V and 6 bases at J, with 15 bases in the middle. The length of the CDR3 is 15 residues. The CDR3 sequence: CASSQTLPFGDTQYF. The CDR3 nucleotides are TGCGCCAGCAGCCAAACCCTACCCTTTGGGGATACGCAGTATTTT.

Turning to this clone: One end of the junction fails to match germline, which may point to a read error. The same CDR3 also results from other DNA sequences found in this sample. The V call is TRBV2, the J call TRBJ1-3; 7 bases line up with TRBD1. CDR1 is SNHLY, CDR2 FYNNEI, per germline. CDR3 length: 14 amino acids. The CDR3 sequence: CASILDRAEDTIYF. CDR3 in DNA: TGTGCCAGCATACTAGACAGGGCGGAGGACACTATATATTTT.

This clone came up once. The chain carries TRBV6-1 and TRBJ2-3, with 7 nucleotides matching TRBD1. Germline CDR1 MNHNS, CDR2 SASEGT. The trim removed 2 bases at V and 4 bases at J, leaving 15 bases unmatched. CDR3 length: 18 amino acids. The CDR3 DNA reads TGTGCCAGCAGTGAAAGGGGGATGGAAGGGGGCTGGTCAGATACGCAGTATTTT. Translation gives CASSERGMEGGWSDTQYF.

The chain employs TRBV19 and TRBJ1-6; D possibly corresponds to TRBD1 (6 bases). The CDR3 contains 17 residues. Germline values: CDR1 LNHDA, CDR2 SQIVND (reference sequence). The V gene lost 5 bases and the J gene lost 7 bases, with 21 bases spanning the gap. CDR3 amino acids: CASSLGRPERGNSPLHF. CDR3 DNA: TGTGCCAGTAGTCTCGGGCGTCCGGAAAGGGGGAATTCACCCCTCCACTTT.

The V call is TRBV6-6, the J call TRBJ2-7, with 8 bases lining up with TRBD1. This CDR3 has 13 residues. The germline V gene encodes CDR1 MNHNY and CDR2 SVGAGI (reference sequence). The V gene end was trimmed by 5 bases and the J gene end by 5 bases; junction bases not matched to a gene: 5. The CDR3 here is CASSRTGNDEQYF. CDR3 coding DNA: TGTGCCAGCAGTAGGACAGGGAACGACGAGCAGTACTTC.

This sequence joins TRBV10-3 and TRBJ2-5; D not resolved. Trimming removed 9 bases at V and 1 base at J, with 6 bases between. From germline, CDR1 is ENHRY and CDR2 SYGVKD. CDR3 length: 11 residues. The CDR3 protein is CAIGIQETQYF. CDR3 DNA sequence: TGTGCCATAGGGATCCAAGAGACCCAGTACTTC.